This passage covers 21 T cell receptor beta chains from one sample sequenced in a study of molecular identifiers for immune sequencing clone quantification. TCRdb analysed the PCR reads with MiXCR anew, one entry per CDR3 protein. The sample carries 600,000 to 650,000 distinct CDR3 sequences, around 20% recorded once. Sequencing was done on a sample of naive CD8+ T cells from blood, with Jurkat cell RNA spiked in. Subset specified: FACS-sorted CD8+CD4-CCR7+CD45RA+ naive T cells. The source is a human donor in good health. Some libraries in this study had Jurkat cell RNA spiked in.

The rearrangement joins TRBV29-1 to TRBJ2-1; D is possibly TRBD2 (6 bases). The CDR3 extends over 12 amino acids. From germline, CDR1 is SQVTM and CDR2 ANQGSEA. The ends were cut back, 1 base at V and 8 bases at J, with 9 bases in the middle. CDR3 DNA: TGCAGCGTTGAAGGGGAGGCCTATGAGCAGTTCTTC. This gives the protein CSVEGEAYEQFF.

The genes are TRBV19 and TRBJ2-7; D is uncertain. This CDR3 comprises 13 residues. Germline-derived CDR1 and CDR2 are LNHDA and SQIVND (reference sequence). V lost 10 bases and J lost 5, with 18 bases in between. The CDR3 region has the DNA TGTGCCATTTCCTGGATTGTAACCCACGAGCAGTACTTC. Protein product: CAISWIVTHEQYF.

This clonotype was seen repeatedly, ten times or more. The chain uses TRBV2 and TRBJ2-2; D is unclear. The CDR3 runs to 16 residues. Trimming left V 6 bases short and J 0 bases short, with 14 bases between. Germline V CDR1 and CDR2: SNHLY, FYNNEI. This CDR3 reads CASSPTLNANTGELFF. CDR3 bases: TGTGCCAGCAGCCCGACTTTAAACGCGAACACCGGGGAGCTGTTTTTT.

This clonotype was observed many times. The chain is built from TRBV4-2 and TRBJ1-2; D might be TRBD1 (5 bases). The germline V gene encodes CDR1 LGHNA and CDR2 YNFKEQ. V dropped 0 bases and J dropped 4 bases, with 12 bases sitting between them. This CDR3 is 15 amino acids long. The CDR3 loop is CASSQEVTESYGYTF. The CDR3 DNA sequence: TGTGCCAGCAGCCAAGAGGTGACAGAGTCCTATGGCTACACCTTC.

The chain employs TRBV7-9 and TRBJ2-3; TRBD2 matches 11 bases. This CDR3 spans 17 amino acids. The germline V gene has CDR1 SEHNR and CDR2 FQNEAQ (reference sequence). Trimming took 6 bases from V and 2 from J; bases not matched to a gene: 10. CDR3 sequence reads: CASSSYSGGVTTDTQYF. The CDR3 nucleotides read TGTGCCAGCAGTTCTTATAGCGGGGGGGTAACCACAGATACGCAGTATTTT.

The sample holds many counts of this clonotype. This chain links TRBV5-6 with TRBJ2-6, with D possibly TRBD1 on 5 matching bases. V gave up 5 bases and J gave up 1 base, with 10 bases separating them. CDR1 SGHDT and CDR2 YYEEEE come from the germline V gene. The CDR3 covers 15 residues. The CDR3 nucleotides are TGTGCCAGCAGTTGGGGCGCATCTGGGGCCAACGTCCTGACTTTC. Its protein product is CASSWGASGANVLTF.

This chain uses TRBV6-5 with TRBJ2-7, with 10 bases lining up with TRBD1. The CDR3 runs to 15 residues. Germline CDR1 is MNHEY and CDR2 is SVGAGI. The V gene end was trimmed by 4 bases and the J gene end by 7 bases; junction bases not matched to a gene: 10. The CDR3 spells CASSSMGQGFGEQYF. CDR3 DNA: TGTGCCAGCAGTTCCATGGGACAGGGGTTCGGGGAGCAGTACTTC.

In this sample, this clonotype turned up many times. V usage is TRBV6-2 or TRBV6-3 and J usage is TRBJ2-1; D might be TRBD1 or TRBD2, each matching 5 bases. Trimming took 7 bases from V and 9 from J, leaving 19 bases between them. Germline V lookup: CDR1 MNHEY, CDR2 SVGEGT. The CDR3 is 14 amino acids. The CDR3 region is CASTNRGYMGEQFF. CDR3 bases: TGTGCCAGCACCAACCGGGGCTACATGGGTGAGCAGTTCTTC.

The genes are TRBV12-3 or TRBV12-4 and TRBJ2-4; D remains unclear. Trimming stripped 1 base from V and 8 bases from J, with 12 bases between. This CDR3 contains 14 residues. CDR3 coding DNA: TGTGCCAGCAGTTTAGGTCACTGGAGCGACATTCAGTACTTC. This translates into CASSLGHWSDIQYF.

There are many counts of this clonotype. The rearrangement joins TRBV4-1 to TRBJ2-6; unclear D gene. V was shortened by 3 bases and J by 0 bases, with 6 bases between the two germline ends. The CDR3 runs to 15 residues. CDR1 is MGHRA, CDR2 YSYEKL, per germline. DNA for the CDR3: TGCGCCAGCAGCCAGCCGCTCTCTGGGGCCAACGTCCTGACTTTC. As protein: CASSQPLSGANVLTF.

The V call is TRBV15, the J call TRBJ1-5, with 9 bases identical to TRBD1. CDR1 is LNHNV, CDR2 YYDKDF, per germline (reference sequence). V shed 2 bases and J 6 bases; nucleotides not matched to a gene: 8. The CDR3 runs 16 residues. CDR3 in DNA: TGTGCCACCAGCAGACGACAACAGGGGGCTAGTCAGCCCCAGCATTTT. It translates to CATSRRQQGASQPQHF.

J is TRBJ2-2 and V is TRBV24-1; 7 nucleotides align to TRBD1. Unmatched junction bases numbered 3, after V lost 4 bases and J lost 2 bases. CDR3 length: 15 amino acids. The V gene's germline CDR1 is KGHDR and CDR2 SFDVKD. The CDR3 region has the DNA TGTGCCACCAGTGAAGGGACAGATAACACCGGGGAGCTGTTTTTT. Its protein product is CATSEGTDNTGELFF.

In its sample, this clonotype was seen many times. This rearrangement joins TRBV28 to TRBJ1-1; TRBD1 matches at 9 bases. The length of the CDR3 is 12 residues. Germline trimming cut 6 bases from V and 11 bases from J; bases unmatched to any gene: 7. From germline, CDR1 is MDHEN and CDR2 SYDVKM. The CDR3 sequence: CASSWTGAGAFF. The CDR3 bases are TGTGCCAGCAGCTGGACAGGGGCCGGGGCTTTCTTT.

This clonotype showed up many times. This chain connects TRBV20-1 to TRBJ2-7, with 9 bases aligning to TRBD1. Germline V gene lookup returns CDR1 DFQATT and CDR2 SNEGSKA (reference sequence). V was pared by 1 base and J by 4 bases, with 5 bases of the junction left unmatched. The CDR3 consists of 14 residues. The CDR3 loop reads CSARGTDRGYEQYF. CDR3 DNA: TGCAGTGCTAGAGGAACGGACAGGGGATACGAGCAGTACTTC.

This clonotype was seen at least ten times. The J gene is TRBJ2-2, the V gene TRBV7-9; D ambiguous. V lost 3 bases, J lost 1 base, and 6 bases lay in between. The CDR3 sequence is 14 residues long. CDR1 SEHNR and CDR2 FQNEAQ come from the germline V gene (reference sequence). For the CDR3, the DNA is TGTGCCAGCAGCTTTGCAGGGAACACCGGGGAGCTGTTTTTT. Translated, it gives CASSFAGNTGELFF. Full variable domain (remainder filled in from reference TRBV7-9 and TRBJ2-2): DTGVSQNPRHKITKRGQNVTFRCDPISEHNRLYWYRQTLGQGPEFLTYFQNEAQLEKSRLLSDRFSAERPKGSFSTLEIQRTEQGDSAMYLCASSFAGNTGELFFGEGSRLTVL.

This clonotype was recorded at least ten times. This chain connects TRBV12-3 or TRBV12-4 to TRBJ2-2, with a possible D match to TRBD2 (7 bases). CDR3 length: 17 residues. V was clipped by 7 bases and J by 0 bases, with 18 bases between them. In DNA, the CDR3 is TGTGCCAGCAACCCTAGTGCGGGGGCTCCGAACACCGGGGAGCTGTTTTTT. Translated: CASNPSAGAPNTGELFF.

This clonotype showed up many times. The genes are TRBV30 and TRBJ1-1; D is undetermined. V was pared by 0 bases and J by 5 bases, with 10 bases between. From germline, CDR1 is GTSNPN and CDR2 SVGIG (reference sequence). The CDR3 totals 13 residues. The CDR3 protein is CAWSVGVGTEAFF. The CDR3 nucleotides read TGTGCCTGGAGTGTCGGAGTGGGGACTGAAGCTTTCTTT.

V is TRBV19 and J is TRBJ2-7, with 10 positions matching TRBD2. With V trimmed by 7 bases and J by 5 bases, 17 bases remained unmatched. Germline CDR1 and CDR2: LNHDA and SQIVND (reference sequence). CDR3 size: 17 residues. CDR3 amino acids: CASIPSGGQSGTHEQYF. CDR3 DNA: TGTGCCAGTATTCCTAGCGGGGGACAATCCGGGACCCACGAGCAGTACTTC.

A few counts support this clonotype. The chain joins TRBV6-2 or TRBV6-3 to TRBJ1-2; the match to TRBD1 covers 8 bases. The CDR3 is 14 residues long. In germline, CDR1 is MNHEY, CDR2 SVGEGT. V lost 6 bases to trimming and J lost 0 bases; unmatched junction nucleotides: 3. The CDR3 protein is CASSMGQANYGYTF. The CDR3 DNA reads TGTGCCAGCAGCATGGGACAGGCTAACTATGGCTACACCTTC.

Concerning this clonotype: A much larger clone differs by one base, so this may be a read error. This chain uses TRBV7-9 with TRBJ2-1; a weak D match, TRBD2 (7 bases). Per the germline V gene, CDR1 is SEHNR and CDR2 is FQNEAQ (reference sequence). CDR3 length equals 14 residues. The CDR3 loop is CASSGGAAYNEQSF. The CDR3 coding sequence is TGTGCCAGCAGCGGGGGGGCGGCCTACAATGAGCAGTCCTTC.

This clonotype was counted many times. The chain recombines TRBV20-1 with TRBJ1-1; D is undetermined. Germline V lookup: CDR1 DFQATT, CDR2 SNEGSKA (reference sequence). This CDR3 has 11 residues. Trimming stripped 5 bases from V and 6 bases from J, with 10 bases between. The CDR3 loop reads CSADEMAEAFF. In DNA, the CDR3 is TGCAGTGCTGACGAGATGGCTGAAGCTTTCTTT.